This is a list of T cell receptor beta chains from one sample in a study of OX40 agonist ivuxolimab in advanced cancers. Data came from immunoSEQ multiplex PCR; TCRdb stores just in-frame clones and leaves some out. The repertoire holds 15,000 or so clones, with around three quarters as singletons. Sequencing used CD4+ or CD8+ T cells sorted from blood, obtained in a trial of the OX40 agonist ivuxolimab. The source of these receptors is an adult with an advanced solid tumor such as melanoma, head and neck, liver or kidney cancer. Each CDR3 is given with its conserved first and last residue. D genes are given only for firm matches. The listing skips clone size in some rows; elsewhere it reads once, few, many or a size class.

>NA|TRBV5-1|13|NA|TRBJ1-1
CASSRILPPEAFF
TGCGCCAGCAGTCGCATCCTGCCCCCTGAAGCTTTCTTT
>few|TRBV6-5|11|NA|TRBJ2-1
CASSSGVEQFF
TGTGCCAGCAGTTCGGGCGTTGAGCAGTTCTTC
>NA|TRBV5-5|13|NA|TRBJ2-7
CASSLGDVGEQYF
TGTGCCAGCAGCTTGGGTGACGTTGGCGAGCAGTACTTC
>once|TRBV7-8|17|NA|TRBJ2-3
CASSFGRSPAGTDTQYF
TGTGCCAGCAGCTTCGGAAGATCCCCGGCGGGCACAGATACGCAGTATTTT
>NA|TRBV5-6|17|TRBD1|TRBJ2-2
CASSLGARGRHTGELFF
TGTGCCAGCAGCTTGGGGGCCAGGGGGCGTCACACCGGGGAGCTGTTTTTT
>NA|TRBV5-6|13|NA|TRBJ1-1
CASSLLGGTEAFF
TGTGCCAGCAGCTTGTTGGGTGGGACTGAAGCTTTCTTT
>NA|TRBV2|15|NA|TRBJ2-1
CASSDGRAGIEEQFF
TGTGCCAGCAGTGACGGCAGAGCTGGGATAGAGGAGCAGTTCTTC
>NA|TRBV7-6|15|TRBD1|TRBJ1-4
CASSGGQGSYGKLFF
TGTGCCAGCAGCGGAGGACAGGGTAGCTACGGAAAACTGTTTTTT
>NA|TRBV19|14|NA|TRBJ1-1
CASTRGEENTEAFF
TGTGCCAGTACCCGAGGGGAGGAAAACACTGAAGCTTTCTTT
>once|TRBV6-1|10|NA|TRBJ1-2
CATATLPYTF
TGTGCCACCGCCACACTTCCCTACACCTTC
>medium-sized|TRBV7-9|15|TRBD1|TRBJ1-1
CASSSERTGNTEAFF
TGTGCCAGCAGCTCGGAAAGGACAGGGAACACTGAAGCTTTCTTT
>NA|TRBV28|14|NA|TRBJ2-1
CASSSLTETNEQFF
TGTGCCAGCAGTTCATTGACAGAGACCAATGAGCAGTTCTTC
>NA|TRBV5-8|14|NA|TRBJ1-5
CASKLGVGPQPQHF
TGTGCCAGCAAACTGGGAGTCGGGCCCCAGCCCCAGCATTTT
>NA|TRBV7-9|12|NA|TRBJ2-7
CASSFEAYEQYF
TGTGCCAGCAGCTTCGAGGCCTACGAGCAGTACTTC
>NA|TRBV28|13|NA|TRBJ1-2
CASSPRQIYGYTF
TGTGCCAGCAGTCCCCGACAGATCTATGGCTACACCTTC
>few|TRBV7-9|16|TRBD1|TRBJ2-3
CASSLVYGGQTDTQYF
TGTGCCAGCAGCTTAGTCTATGGGGGACAGACAGATACGCAGTATTTT
>NA|TRBV27|17|NA|TRBJ2-7
CASSWRPHGGPSYEQYF
TGTGCCAGCAGTTGGAGGCCCCACGGGGGACCCTCCTACGAGCAGTACTTC
>NA|TRBV4-2|15|TRBD1|TRBJ2-2
CASSQRTGNTGELFF
TGTGCCAGCAGCCAAAGGACAGGGAACACCGGGGAGCTGTTTTTT
>NA|TRBV7-9|17|TRBD1|TRBJ1-2
CASSLARDSEGIYGYTF
TGTGCCAGCAGCTTAGCGCGGGACAGCGAGGGAATCTATGGCTACACCTTC
>few|TRBV9|14|TRBD1|TRBJ2-7
CASSSDRGAREQYF
TGTGCCAGCAGCTCAGACAGGGGAGCGCGCGAGCAGTACTTC
>once|TRBV9|14|NA|TRBJ1-3
CASSPRGTGNTIYF
TGTGCCAGCAGCCCCCGAGGGACTGGAAACACCATATATTTT
>NA|TRBV30|15|TRBD2|TRBJ2-1
CAWRRPAGGFNEQFF
TGTGCCTGGAGGCGGCCAGCGGGAGGGTTTAATGAGCAGTTCTTC
>NA|TRBV6-1|16|NA|TRBJ2-5
CASSEAADGGKETQYF
TGTGCCAGCAGTGAAGCCGCCGATGGAGGGAAAGAGACCCAGTACTTC
>NA|TRBV2|13|TRBD2|TRBJ2-7
CASSDGGAYEQYF
TGTGCCAGCAGTGATGGGGGGGCCTACGAGCAGTACTTC
>NA|TRBV25-1|15|TRBD1|TRBJ2-5
CASSELPGGRETQYF
TGTGCCAGCAGTGAACTCCCAGGGGGCCGAGAGACCCAGTACTTC
>once|TRBV5-1|18|TRBD2|TRBJ2-2
CASSSRLAGASNTGELFF
TGCGCCAGCAGCTCCCGACTAGCGGGAGCTTCCAACACCGGGGAGCTGTTTTTT
>NA|TRBV27|15|NA|TRBJ2-7
CASSQEGTILHEQYF
TGTGCCAGCAGCCAAGAGGGCACGATCCTACACGAGCAGTACTTC
>NA|TRBV27|14|NA|TRBJ1-6
CASSSGTRNSPLHF
TGTGCCAGCAGTTCCGGGACCCGGAATTCACCCCTCCACTTT
>few|TRBV6-1|14|NA|TRBJ1-6
CASSDGSDNSPLHF
TGTGCCAGCAGTGACGGATCCGATAATTCACCCCTCCACTTT
>NA|TRBV27|13|TRBD1|TRBJ2-7
CASSLRAGGEQYF
TGTGCCAGCAGTTTAAGGGCAGGGGGCGAGCAGTACTTC
>NA|TRBV5-8|16|NA|TRBJ2-1
CASSLEYTSSYNEQFF
TGTGCCAGCAGCTTGGAATACACTAGCTCCTACAATGAGCAGTTCTTC
>few|TRBV19|14|TRBD1|TRBJ1-5
CASSITGEASAQHF
TGTGCCAGTAGTATTACAGGGGAGGCCTCGGCCCAGCATTTT
>NA|TRBV7-8|12|NA|TRBJ2-3
CASSPGADTQYF
TGTGCCAGCAGCCCAGGGGCAGATACGCAGTATTTT
>NA|TRBV13|14|TRBD1|TRBJ2-7
CASSPRTGGDEQYF
TGTGCCAGCAGCCCCCGGACAGGGGGCGACGAGCAGTACTTC
>NA|TRBV27|13|NA|TRBJ1-1
CASRTGRSTEAFF
TGTGCCAGCAGAACAGGGAGAAGCACTGAAGCTTTCTTT
>NA|TRBV27|11|NA|TRBJ1-1
CASSAGSEAFF
TGTGCCAGCAGCGCAGGGAGTGAAGCTTTCTTT
>NA|TRBV27|13|NA|TRBJ2-1
CASREGAYNEQFF
TGTGCCAGCAGGGAAGGGGCATACAATGAGCAGTTCTTC
>NA|TRBV28|12|NA|TRBJ2-7
CASSPRGREQYF
TGTGCCAGCAGTCCTCGCGGGCGGGAGCAGTACTTC
>NA|TRBV28|13|NA|TRBJ1-2
CASASREYYGYTF
TGTGCCAGCGCGTCGCGGGAGTACTATGGCTACACCTTC
>NA|TRBV7-5|14|NA|TRBJ2-1
CASSGTGGWNEQFF
TGTGCCAGCAGCGGGACAGGGGGCTGGAATGAGCAGTTCTTC
>NA|TRBV11-1|18|NA|TRBJ2-6
CASTNRLGPLYGANVLTF
TGTGCCAGCACCAACCGGCTGGGACCGCTCTATGGGGCCAACGTCCTGACTTTC
>few|TRBV4-1|16|TRBD2|TRBJ2-7
CASSQVGLASSYEQYF
TGCGCCAGCAGCCAAGTGGGACTAGCGTCATCCTACGAGCAGTACTTC
>NA|TRBV27|18|TRBD1|TRBJ1-1
CASSPEGQGPQSYTEAFF
TGTGCCAGCAGCCCGGAAGGACAGGGCCCGCAGTCGTACACTGAAGCTTTCTTT